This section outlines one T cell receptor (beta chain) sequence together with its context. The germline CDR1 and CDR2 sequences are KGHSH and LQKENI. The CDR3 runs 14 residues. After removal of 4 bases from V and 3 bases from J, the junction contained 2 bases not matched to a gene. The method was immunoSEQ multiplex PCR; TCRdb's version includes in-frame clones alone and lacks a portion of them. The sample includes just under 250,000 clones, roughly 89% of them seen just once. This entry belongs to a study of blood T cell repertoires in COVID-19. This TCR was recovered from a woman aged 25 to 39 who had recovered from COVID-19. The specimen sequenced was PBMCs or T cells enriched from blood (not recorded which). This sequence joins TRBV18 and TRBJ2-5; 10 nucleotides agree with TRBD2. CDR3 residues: CASSLSGREETQYF. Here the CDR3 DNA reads TGTGCCAGCTCACTCAGCGGGAGGGAAGAGACCCAGTACTTC.